This TCR beta chain stems from a study of blood T cell repertoires in COVID-19. This CDR3 has 18 amino acids. Authors' processing steps: Cell counts per sample came from amplifying reference gene primers. The assay was immunoSEQ multiplex PCR, and TCRdb's table has in-frame clones only and misses some. V and J calls and clone size are given by that table; D and trimming were obtained from the DNA. The sample has around 110,000 clones; about 89% are singletons. This clone came up once. Material for sequencing was peripheral blood. The origin of this receptor is a middle-aged man with acute or convalescent COVID-19. The genes are TRBV21-1 and TRBJ1-1. TRBV21-1 is given as a pseudogene. As DNA, the CDR3 is TGTGCCAGCAGCAAAGTAAGGAGGGGCGATTGTATGAACACTGAAGCTTTCTTT. This sequence encodes CASSKVRRGDCMNTEAFF.